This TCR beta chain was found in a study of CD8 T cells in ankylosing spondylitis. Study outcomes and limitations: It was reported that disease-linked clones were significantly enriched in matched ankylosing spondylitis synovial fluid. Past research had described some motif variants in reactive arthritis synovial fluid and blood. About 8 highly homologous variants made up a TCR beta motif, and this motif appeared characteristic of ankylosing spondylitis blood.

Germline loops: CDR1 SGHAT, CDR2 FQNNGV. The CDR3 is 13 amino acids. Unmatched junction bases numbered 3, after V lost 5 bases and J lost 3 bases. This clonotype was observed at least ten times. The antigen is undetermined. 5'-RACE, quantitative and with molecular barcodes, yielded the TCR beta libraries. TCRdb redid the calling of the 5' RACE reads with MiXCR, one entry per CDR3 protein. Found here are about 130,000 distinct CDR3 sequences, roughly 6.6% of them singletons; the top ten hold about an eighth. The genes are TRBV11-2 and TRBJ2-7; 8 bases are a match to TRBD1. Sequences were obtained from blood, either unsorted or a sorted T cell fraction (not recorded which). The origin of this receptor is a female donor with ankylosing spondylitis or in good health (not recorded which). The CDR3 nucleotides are TGTGCCAGCAGCACAGGGACAGGCTACGAGCAGTACTTC. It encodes CASSTGTGYEQYF.